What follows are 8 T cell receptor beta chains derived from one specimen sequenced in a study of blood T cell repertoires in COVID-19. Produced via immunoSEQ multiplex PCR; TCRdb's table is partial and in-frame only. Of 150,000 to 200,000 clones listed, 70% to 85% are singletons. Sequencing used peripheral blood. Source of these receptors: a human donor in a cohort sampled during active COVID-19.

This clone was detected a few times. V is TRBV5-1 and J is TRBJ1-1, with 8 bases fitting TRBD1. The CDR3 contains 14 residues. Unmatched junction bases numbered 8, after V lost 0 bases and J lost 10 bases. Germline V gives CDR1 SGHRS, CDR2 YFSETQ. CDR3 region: CASSLGQGAVGAFF. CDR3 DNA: TGCGCCAGCAGCTTGGGGCAGGGGGCGGTCGGAGCTTTCTTT. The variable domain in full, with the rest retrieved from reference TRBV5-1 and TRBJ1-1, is KAGVTQTPRYLIKTRGQQVTLSCSPISGHRSVSWYQQTPGQGLQFLFEYFSETQRNKGNFPGRFSGRQFSNSRSEMNVSTLELGDSALYLCASSLGQGAVGAFFGQGTRLTVV.

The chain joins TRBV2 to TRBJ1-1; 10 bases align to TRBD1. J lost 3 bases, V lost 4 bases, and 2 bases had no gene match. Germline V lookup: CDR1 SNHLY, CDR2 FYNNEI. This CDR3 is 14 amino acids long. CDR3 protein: CASSAGTGDTEAFF. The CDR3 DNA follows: TGTGCCAGCAGTGCCGGGACAGGGGACACTGAAGCTTTCTTT.

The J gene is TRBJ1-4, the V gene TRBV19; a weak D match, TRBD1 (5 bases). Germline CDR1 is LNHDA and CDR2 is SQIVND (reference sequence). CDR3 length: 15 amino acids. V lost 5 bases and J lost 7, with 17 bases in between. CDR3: CASSPSGTGGEKLFF. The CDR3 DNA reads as TGTGCCAGTAGTCCGTCCGGGACGGGAGGTGAAAAACTGTTTTTT.

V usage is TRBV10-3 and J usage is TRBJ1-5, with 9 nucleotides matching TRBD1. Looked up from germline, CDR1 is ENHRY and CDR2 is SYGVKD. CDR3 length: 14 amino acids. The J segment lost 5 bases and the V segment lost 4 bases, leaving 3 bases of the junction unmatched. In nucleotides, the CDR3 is TGTGCCATCAGTGGGACAGGGGTTTATCAGCCCCAGCATTTT. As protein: CAISGTGVYQPQHF.

CDR3 in amino acids: CASSEAPRTSGYEQYF. The DNA of the CDR3 is TGTGCCAGCAGTGAAGCGCCAAGGACTAGCGGCTACGAGCAGTACTTC. This rearrangement joins TRBV2 to TRBJ2-7; 10 bases agree with TRBD2. V dropped 0 bases and J dropped 3; count of bases not matched to a gene: 5. The germline V gene encodes CDR1 SNHLY and CDR2 FYNNEI. This CDR3 region has 16 residues.

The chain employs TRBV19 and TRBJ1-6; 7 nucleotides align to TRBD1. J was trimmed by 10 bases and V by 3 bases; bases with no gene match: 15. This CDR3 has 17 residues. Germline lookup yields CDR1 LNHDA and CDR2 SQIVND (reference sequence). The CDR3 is CASSMSLDREVLSPLHF. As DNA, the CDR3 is TGTGCCAGTAGTATGAGCCTTGACAGGGAGGTTTTGTCACCCCTCCACTTT. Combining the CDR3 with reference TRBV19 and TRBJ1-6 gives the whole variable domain DGGITQSPKYLFRKEGQNVTLSCEQNLNHDAMYWYRQDPGQGLRLIYYSQIVNDFQKGDIAEGYSVSREKKESFPLTVTSAQKNPTAFYLCASSMSLDREVLSPLHFGNGTRLTVT.

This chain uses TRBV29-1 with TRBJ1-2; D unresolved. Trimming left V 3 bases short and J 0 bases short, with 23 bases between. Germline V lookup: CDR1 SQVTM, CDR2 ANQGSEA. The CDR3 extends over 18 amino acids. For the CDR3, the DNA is TGCAGCGTTGATGAGGAGAGGTTGGGTTCGACTCCTAACTATGGCTACACCTTC. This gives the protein CSVDEERLGSTPNYGYTF. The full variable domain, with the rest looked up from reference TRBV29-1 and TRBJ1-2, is SAVISQKPSRDICQRGTSLTIQCQVDSQVTMMFWYRQQPGQSLTLIATANQGSEATYESGFVIDKFPISRPNLTFSTLTVSNMSPEDSSIYLCSVDEERLGSTPNYGYTFGSGTRLTVV.

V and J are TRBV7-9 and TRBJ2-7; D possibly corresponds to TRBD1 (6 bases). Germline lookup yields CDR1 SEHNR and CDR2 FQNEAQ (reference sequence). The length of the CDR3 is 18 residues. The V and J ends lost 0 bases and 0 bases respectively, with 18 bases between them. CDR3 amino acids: CASSLAILTGKGSYEQYF. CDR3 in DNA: TGTGCCAGCAGCTTAGCCATTCTTACAGGGAAAGGCTCCTACGAGCAGTACTTC.